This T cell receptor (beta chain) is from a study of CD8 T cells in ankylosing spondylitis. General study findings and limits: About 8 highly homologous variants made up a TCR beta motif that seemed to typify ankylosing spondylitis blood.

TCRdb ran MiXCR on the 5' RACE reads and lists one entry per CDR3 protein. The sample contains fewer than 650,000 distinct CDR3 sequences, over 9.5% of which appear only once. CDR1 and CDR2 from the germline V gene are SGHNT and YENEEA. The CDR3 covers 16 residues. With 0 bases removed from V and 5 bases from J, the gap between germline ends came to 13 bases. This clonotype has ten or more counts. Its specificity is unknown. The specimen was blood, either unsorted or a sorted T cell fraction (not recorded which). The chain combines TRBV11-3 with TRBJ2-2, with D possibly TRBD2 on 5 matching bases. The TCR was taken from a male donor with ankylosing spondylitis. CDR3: CASSLDGAGGTGELFF. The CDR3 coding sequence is TGTGCCAGCAGCTTAGATGGAGCAGGAGGTACCGGGGAGCTGTTTTTT. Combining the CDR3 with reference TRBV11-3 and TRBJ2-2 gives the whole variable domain EAGVVQSPRYKIIEKKQPVAFWCNPISGHNTLYWYLQNLGQGPELLIRYENEEAVDDSQLPKDRFSAERLKGVDSTLKIQPAELGDSAVYLCASSLDGAGGTGELFFGEGSRLTVL.